This entry lists 27 T cell receptor beta chains sequenced from one sample in a study of patients and donors after allogeneic stem cell transplantation. TCRdb used MiXCR to reprocess the RT-PCR reads, holding one entry per CDR3 protein. In the table there are approximately 88,000 distinct CDR3 sequences, just under 5% of which are singletons. Sequenced material: blood, either unsorted or a sorted T cell fraction (not recorded which). The receptors were sampled from a human donor who was either an allogeneic HSCT recipient or a stem cell or donor lymphocyte infusion donor (not recorded which). It is not recorded whose cells these are; they may come from a transplant donor.

This clonotype was counted ten times or more. This chain uses TRBV15 with TRBJ1-5; TRBD1 agrees at 8 bases. In germline, CDR1 is LNHNV, CDR2 YYDKDF (reference sequence). V gave up 5 bases and J gave up 9 bases; unmatched junction bases: 12. The CDR3 has 15 amino acids. The chain's CDR3 is CATSQGQVTQGPQHF. CDR3 sequence (DNA): TGTGCCACCAGCCAGGGACAGGTTACCCAAGGGCCCCAGCATTTT.

Ten or more counts support this clonotype. V gene TRBV4-2 combines with J gene TRBJ1-2; D uncertain. The ends were cut back, 0 bases at V and 4 bases at J, with 12 bases in the middle. The length of the CDR3 is 15 residues. The germline V gene has CDR1 LGHNA and CDR2 YNFKEQ. The CDR3 DNA is TGTGCCAGCAGCCAAGAAGACGACACACCCTATGGCTACACCTTC. Amino acid sequence: CASSQEDDTPYGYTF.

At least ten counts were recorded for this clonotype. V usage is TRBV6-5 and J usage is TRBJ1-2; D is uncertain. This CDR3 is 16 amino acids long. Germline V gene data show CDR1 as MNHEY and CDR2 as SVGAGI. Deletions cut 3 bases from V and 4 bases from J, with 18 bases between. CDR3 loop: CASSYNLPREGYGYTF. The CDR3 DNA follows: TGTGCCAGCAGTTATAATCTCCCCCGGGAGGGCTATGGCTACACCTTC.

This clonotype was picked up many times. The V call is TRBV5-1, the J call TRBJ1-6; a possible D gene is TRBD1 (6 bases). The CDR3 runs 16 residues. V lost 0 bases and J 7 bases, leaving 14 bases between the germline ends. Germline V lookup: CDR1 SGHRS, CDR2 YFSETQ. The CDR3 DNA follows: TGCGCCAGCAGCTTGGGAGGGGCAGGGGTGAATTCACCCCTCCACTTT. Translation gives CASSLGGAGVNSPLHF.

This clonotype came up a few times. This sequence joins TRBV18 and TRBJ2-2; possible D gene TRBD1, 5 bases. Deletions cut 1 base from V and 1 base from J, with 10 bases between. The CDR3 covers 16 residues. Germline loops: CDR1 KGHSH, CDR2 LQKENI. CDR3 nucleotide sequence: TGTGCCAGCTCACCACTCAGGGCGGAGAACACCGGGGAGCTGTTTTTT. This codes for CASSPLRAENTGELFF.

This clonotype was observed a few times. This chain links TRBV7-9 with TRBJ2-5, with D possibly TRBD2 on 5 matching bases. The CDR3 is 15 residues long. The ends were cut back, 0 bases at V and 5 bases at J, with 13 bases in the middle. Germline V gives CDR1 SEHNR, CDR2 FQNEAQ (reference sequence). The CDR3 nucleotides are TGTGCCAGCAGCTTAGCGCTAAATTCGGGGGAGACCCAGTACTTC. It is translated as CASSLALNSGETQYF.

The sample holds many counts of this clonotype. The chain has TRBV7-9 and TRBJ2-7; the match to TRBD1 covers 11 bases. With 5 bases clipped from V and 3 bases from J, the junction kept 6 bases outside the gene matches. Germline lookup yields CDR1 SEHNR and CDR2 FQNEAQ (reference sequence). This CDR3 contains 15 residues. The CDR3 spells CASSGTGGNYYEQYF. The CDR3, as DNA: TGTGCCAGCAGCGGGACAGGGGGTAATTACTACGAGCAGTACTTC.

In its sample, this clonotype was seen many times. This rearrangement joins TRBV28 to TRBJ1-5; perhaps TRBD1 as D (5 bases). The CDR3 has 16 amino acids. Germline values: CDR1 MDHEN, CDR2 SYDVKM. V was shortened by 5 bases and J by 0 bases, with 14 bases between the two germline ends. CDR3 sequence: CASSPLGGYSNQPQHF. In nucleotides, the CDR3 is TGTGCCAGCAGTCCACTCGGGGGGTATAGCAATCAGCCCCAGCATTTT.

In its sample, this clonotype was seen many times. V usage is TRBV12-3 or TRBV12-4 and J usage is TRBJ2-1; D is possibly TRBD2 (5 bases). Trimming took off 3 bases at V and 1 base at J, with 16 bases between the two ends. The CDR3 totals 17 residues. The CDR3 loop reads CASSLRAVSKSYNEQFF. CDR3 bases: TGTGCCAGCAGTTTGAGGGCTGTATCTAAGTCCTACAATGAGCAGTTCTTC.

This chain joins TRBV11-3 and TRBJ2-7, with 7 bases identical to TRBD2. J was trimmed by 2 bases and V by 2 bases; bases with no gene match: 12. The CDR3 is 17 residues long. Germline-derived CDR1 and CDR2 are SGHNT and YENEEA. DNA of the CDR3: TGTGCCAGCAGCTTACTAGCGGTGGGCATTATAACCTACGAGCAGTACTTC. Its protein is CASSLLAVGIITYEQYF.

This clonotype was counted many times. The chain links TRBV6-1 to TRBJ2-7; 8 positions agree with TRBD2. The CDR3 is 14 residues long. Trimming removed 1 base from V and 6 bases from J; junction bases left unmatched: 5. Germline CDR1 MNHNS, CDR2 SASEGT. Written as DNA, the CDR3 is TGTGCCAGCAGTGAAGTCGGCGGGAGGCCCGAGCAGTACTTC. Residues: CASSEVGGRPEQYF.

This clonotype appeared many times. The rearrangement joins TRBV12-3 or TRBV12-4 to TRBJ1-5; 9 bases map to TRBD1. The CDR3 loop spans 14 amino acids. Losses at the gene ends were 5 bases for V and 5 bases for J; bases not matched to a gene: 4. The CDR3 reads CASSRRQGDQPQHF. The CDR3 nucleotides read TGTGCCAGCAGTCGAAGACAGGGGGATCAGCCCCAGCATTTT.

The CDR3 region is CASIPRGADTEAFF. In nucleotides, the CDR3 is TGTGCCAGTATTCCACGGGGGGCGGACACTGAAGCTTTCTTT. This sequence joins TRBV19 and TRBJ1-1; the D gene is possibly TRBD1 (6 bases). The germline gives CDR1 LNHDA, CDR2 SQIVND (reference sequence). Trimming cost V 7 bases and J 3 bases, with 15 bases left between them. CDR3 size: 14 residues.

This clonotype was observed at least ten times. This sequence joins TRBV20-1 and TRBJ2-5; 7 bases agree with TRBD2. The CDR3 consists of 17 residues. Unmatched junction bases numbered 12, after V lost 0 bases and J lost 2 bases. Germline CDR1 and CDR2: DFQATT and SNEGSKA (reference sequence). Here the CDR3 reads CSARDPSRLADQETQYF. CDR3 DNA sequence: TGCAGTGCTAGAGATCCCTCCCGGCTAGCGGATCAAGAGACCCAGTACTTC.

This clonotype was observed at least ten times. V gene TRBV3-1 combines with J gene TRBJ1-2, with D tentatively TRBD1 (5 bases). Germline CDR1 is LGHDT and CDR2 is YNNKEL (reference sequence). The CDR3 is made up of 15 amino acids. V dropped 6 bases and J dropped 8 bases, with 22 bases sitting between them. As DNA, the CDR3 is TGTGCCAGCAGTCACTTCGGAACAGGCAAAGGCGGCTACACCTTC. Translating gives CASSHFGTGKGGYTF.

This clonotype was recorded a few times. This rearrangement joins TRBV12-3 or TRBV12-4 to TRBJ1-2, with TRBD1 identical over 7 bases. The CDR3 has 14 amino acids. Unmatched junction bases numbered 8, after V lost 6 bases and J lost 4 bases. CDR3 sequence (DNA): TGTGCCAGCAGGGGCGACAGGGTAGGCTATGGCTACACCTTC. Its translation: CASRGDRVGYGYTF.

There are a few counts of this clonotype. The chain combines TRBV19 with TRBJ2-3; TRBD2 matches at 13 bases. J was trimmed by 5 bases and V by 5 bases; bases with no gene match: 10. CDR1 LNHDA and CDR2 SQIVND come from the germline V gene (reference sequence). CDR3 length: 17 amino acids. The CDR3 region is CASSLTALAGGQDTQYF. In DNA form, the CDR3 reads TGTGCCAGTAGTCTGACGGCACTAGCGGGGGGGCAAGATACGCAGTATTTT.

At least ten counts were recorded for this clonotype. The V and J genes are TRBV5-1 and TRBJ1-1; the D gene is possibly TRBD1 (5 bases). V was cut by 4 bases and J by 4 bases, with 17 bases left in between. The germline gives CDR1 SGHRS, CDR2 YFSETQ. There are 15 residues in the CDR3. The CDR3 DNA is TGCGCCAGCAGCCCCGGGGCCGAATCGGGCACTGAAGCTTTCTTT. Its protein product is CASSPGAESGTEAFF.

In this sample, this clonotype turned up many times. V and J are TRBV7-9 and TRBJ2-5, with TRBD1 matching over 7 bases. Germline CDR1 reads SEHNR; CDR2 reads FQNEAQ (reference sequence). The CDR3 extends over 14 amino acids. With V trimmed by 1 base and J by 4 bases, 3 bases remained unmatched. In nucleotides, the CDR3 is TGTGCCAGCAGCTTAGACAGGGGATTAGAGACCCAGTACTTC. This translates into CASSLDRGLETQYF.

At least ten counts were recorded for this clonotype. The chain is built from TRBV2 and TRBJ1-1; 7 bases align to TRBD1. The CDR3 has 16 residues. CDR1 is SNHLY, CDR2 FYNNEI, per germline. Trimming cost V 5 bases and J 1 base; bases outside gene matches: 10. The CDR3 DNA follows: TGTGCCAGCAGTCGAAACAGGGGATTGGGGAACACTGAAGCTTTCTTT. Translating gives CASSRNRGLGNTEAFF.

The V gene is TRBV24-1, the J gene TRBJ2-3; D is unclear. This CDR3 contains 13 residues. Germline V CDR1 and CDR2: KGHDR, SFDVKD. V was cut by 4 bases and J by 4 bases, with 8 bases left in between. The CDR3 sequence: CATSDFRADTQYF. As DNA, the CDR3 is TGTGCCACCAGTGACTTTAGAGCAGATACGCAGTATTTT.

This clonotype was observed a few times. The chain carries TRBV20-1 and TRBJ1-6, with D unclear. The CDR3 covers 14 residues. V was shortened by 2 bases and J by 7 bases, with 12 bases between the two germline ends. Germline V CDR1 and CDR2: DFQATT, SNEGSKA (reference sequence). The CDR3 is CSARSGPRNSPLHF. In nucleotides, the CDR3 is TGCAGTGCTAGATCCGGGCCTCGGAATTCACCCCTCCACTTT.

This clonotype was detected many times. CDR3 sequence reads: CASSDRVGGSNTGELFF. For the CDR3, the DNA is TGTGCCAGCAGTGATAGAGTCGGGGGGTCAAACACCGGGGAGCTGTTTTTT. J is TRBJ2-2 and V is TRBV2; 7 nucleotides match TRBD2. The CDR3 covers 17 residues. Germline CDR1 is SNHLY and CDR2 is FYNNEI. V was pared by 3 bases and J by 2 bases, with 9 bases of the junction left unmatched.

This clonotype was detected ten times or more. The chain uses TRBV7-9 and TRBJ1-1; D may be TRBD1 (6 bases). Germline lookup yields CDR1 SEHNR and CDR2 FQNEAQ (reference sequence). V lost 4 bases to trimming and J lost 5 bases, with 23 bases between them. The CDR3 runs to 17 residues. CDR3 residues: CASSSQGGGTTSTEAFF. The CDR3 nucleotides read TGTGCCAGCAGCTCCCAAGGGGGGGGCACGACGAGTACTGAAGCTTTCTTT.

About this clonotype itself: The DNA is omitted, as the CDR3 cannot be located on it reliably, and the CDR3 follows TCRdb's listing. The gene calls are TRBV20-1 and TRBJ2-2; the D segment call TRBD2 is taken from the table without a DNA check. CDR1 DFQATT and CDR2 SNEGSKA come from the germline V gene (reference sequence). The CDR3 adds up to 15 amino acids, both ends counted. The CDR3: CSASPGSGDRGAVFF.

This clonotype has a count of ten or more. The chain combines TRBV4-1 with TRBJ2-1, with 7 bases that match TRBD1. The CDR3 covers 18 residues. Germline lookup yields CDR1 MGHRA and CDR2 YSYEKL. V trimming: 2 bases; J trimming: 5 bases; junction bases outside the gene matches: 15. The chain's CDR3 is CASSQLPSTGSGDNEQFF. Written as DNA, the CDR3 is TGCGCCAGCAGCCAACTTCCGTCGACAGGGAGTGGAGACAATGAGCAGTTCTTC.

This clonotype was observed a handful of times. V usage is TRBV28 and J usage is TRBJ2-1, with 13 bases fitting TRBD2. Per the germline V gene, CDR1 is MDHEN and CDR2 is SYDVKM. The CDR3 is made up of 17 amino acids. Germline trimming cut 5 bases from V and 1 base from J; bases unmatched to any gene: 5. The CDR3 spells CASSPTSGRRSYNEQFF. For the CDR3, the DNA is TGTGCCAGCAGTCCGACTAGCGGGAGGAGGTCCTACAATGAGCAGTTCTTC. Filled out from reference TRBV28 and TRBJ2-1, the complete variable domain reads DVKVTQSSRYLVKRTGEKVFLECVQDMDHENMFWYRQDPGLGLRLIYFSYDVKMKEKGDIPEGYSVSREKKERFSLILESASTNQTSMYLCASSPTSGRRSYNEQFFGPGTRLTVL.